The 32 T cell receptor beta chains given below trace back to one sample, sequenced in a study of blood T cell repertoires in COVID-19. Sequencing used immunoSEQ multiplex PCR; TCRdb keeps in-frame clones, though not all of them. Found here are about 87,000 clones, about 87% of them singletons; the top ten hold around 10%. The sequencing input was peripheral blood. These receptors were obtained from a man of 80 years or more with acute or convalescent COVID-19.

J is TRBJ2-1 and V is TRBV11-3, with D tentatively TRBD2 (5 bases). Looked up from germline, CDR1 is SGHNT and CDR2 is YENEEA. With 2 bases removed from V and 6 bases from J, the gap between germline ends came to 11 bases. The CDR3 is made up of 14 amino acids. The DNA of the CDR3 is TGTGCCAGCAGCTTAATCGGGATCCCCAATGAGCAGTTCTTC. It encodes CASSLIGIPNEQFF.

The chain is built from TRBV19 and TRBJ1-1; 9 nucleotides agree with TRBD1. Germline V gene sequence: CDR1 LNHDA, CDR2 SQIVND (reference sequence). The J segment lost 0 bases and the V segment lost 6 bases, leaving 8 bases of the junction unmatched. The length of the CDR3 is 16 residues. CDR3 loop: CASSPRGTGMNTEAFF. The CDR3 coding sequence is TGTGCCAGTAGCCCTAGGGGGACAGGGATGAACACTGAAGCTTTCTTT.

The J gene is TRBJ2-1, the V gene TRBV11-2, with 9 nucleotides matching TRBD2. Germline V gene lookup returns CDR1 SGHAT and CDR2 FQNNGV. CDR3 length equals 14 residues. Trimming cost V 5 bases and J 4 bases; bases outside gene matches: 3. CDR3 region: CASSLAGKYNEQFF. As DNA, the CDR3 is TGTGCCAGCAGCCTAGCGGGGAAATACAATGAGCAGTTCTTC.

V and J are TRBV3-1 (or the pseudogene TRBV3-2) and TRBJ1-3, with 9 bases fitting TRBD1. V gave up 4 bases and J gave up 2 bases; unmatched junction bases: 6. CDR3 length: 16 amino acids. The germline gives CDR1 LGHDT, CDR2 YNNKEL (reference sequence). CDR3 residues: CASSLLTGGTGNTIYF. CDR3 in DNA: TGTGCCAGCAGCCTGCTGACAGGGGGAACTGGAAACACCATATATTTT.

The rearrangement uses TRBV11-3 and TRBJ1-3; no reliable D call. V gave up 1 base and J gave up 0 bases, with 10 bases separating them. This CDR3 comprises 16 residues. The germline V gene has CDR1 SGHNT and CDR2 YENEEA. The CDR3 loop is CASSLGGIDSGNTIYF. The CDR3 DNA reads TGTGCCAGCAGCTTAGGTGGCATCGACTCTGGAAACACCATATATTTT.

This chain joins TRBV7-9 and TRBJ2-2, with TRBD2 matching over 13 bases. Germline-derived CDR1 and CDR2 are SEHNR and FQNEAQ (reference sequence). The CDR3 is made up of 17 amino acids. The V and J ends lost 3 bases and 7 bases, in that order; junction bases with no gene match: 8. In nucleotides, the CDR3 is TGTGCCAGCAGCTTTACTAGCGGGAGGGCCCTGGTCGGGGAGCTGTTTTTT. Protein product: CASSFTSGRALVGELFF. The full variable domain, rest sourced from reference TRBV7-9 and TRBJ2-2, is DTGVSQNPRHKITKRGQNVTFRCDPISEHNRLYWYRQTLGQGPEFLTYFQNEAQLEKSRLLSDRFSAERPKGSFSTLEIQRTEQGDSAMYLCASSFTSGRALVGELFFGEGSRLTVL.

The chain uses TRBV19 and TRBJ1-5; weak D call: TRBD1 (5 bases). The CDR3 spans 15 residues. V was clipped by 6 bases and J by 1 base, with 13 bases between them. The V gene's germline CDR1 is LNHDA and CDR2 SQIVND (reference sequence). The CDR3 loop is CASREFRESNQPQHF. The CDR3 DNA sequence: TGTGCCAGTAGGGAGTTCAGGGAAAGCAATCAGCCCCAGCATTTT.

This sequence joins TRBV29-1 and TRBJ1-1; 8 positions agree with TRBD1. The CDR3 is 14 residues long. Trimming removed 3 bases from V and 0 bases from J; junction bases left unmatched: 3. Germline V gene sequence: CDR1 SQVTM, CDR2 ANQGSEA. The CDR3 reads CSVDGTGMNTEAFF. DNA of the CDR3: TGCAGCGTTGATGGGACAGGCATGAACACTGAAGCTTTCTTT.

V usage is TRBV25-1 and J usage is TRBJ1-1; 9 positions agree with TRBD1. The CDR3 covers 13 residues. Germline V gene lookup returns CDR1 MGHDK and CDR2 SYGVNS. The trim removed 0 bases at V and 11 bases at J, leaving 4 bases unmatched. The CDR3 protein is CASSEYLTGGAFF. The CDR3 DNA reads as TGTGCCAGCAGTGAATATCTGACAGGGGGTGCTTTCTTT. The variable domain in full, with the rest retrieved from reference TRBV25-1 and TRBJ1-1, is EADIYQTPRYLVIGTGKKITLECSQTMGHDKMYWYQQDPGMELHLIHYSYGVNSTEKGDLSSESTVSRIRTEHFPLTLESARPSHTSQYLCASSEYLTGGAFFGQGTRLTVV.

This chain links TRBV6-5 with TRBJ2-3; D remains unclear. Per germline, CDR1 MNHEY and CDR2 SVGAGI. The ends were cut back, 2 bases at V and 6 bases at J, with 6 bases in the middle. This CDR3 contains 12 residues. This CDR3 is CASSYGKDTQYF. The CDR3 coding sequence is TGTGCCAGCAGTTACGGCAAGGATACGCAGTATTTT.

V and J are TRBV6-5 and TRBJ1-1; a possible D gene is TRBD1 (6 bases). CDR3 length equals 15 residues. The ends were cut back, 6 bases at V and 0 bases at J, with 14 bases in the middle. The germline gives CDR1 MNHEY, CDR2 SVGAGI. CDR3 sequence: CASRENRAMNTEAFF. The CDR3 region has the DNA TGTGCCAGCAGGGAGAACAGGGCGATGAACACTGAAGCTTTCTTT.

DNA of the CDR3: TGTGCCAGTAGTACTAGCGGGAGGAATGAGCAGTTCTTC. This gives the protein CASSTSGRNEQFF. The chain couples TRBV19 to TRBJ2-1; TRBD2 agrees at 11 bases. This CDR3 contains 13 residues. Germline V gene sequence: CDR1 LNHDA, CDR2 SQIVND (reference sequence). V shed 4 bases, J shed 7 bases, and the junction held 0 bases outside the gene matches.

The gene calls are TRBV7-2 and TRBJ1-3; no clear D. CDR1 SGHTA and CDR2 FQGNSA come from the germline V gene. Trimming stripped 1 base from V and 1 base from J, with 11 bases between. This CDR3 spans 16 amino acids. This CDR3 is CASSLGVGGSGNTIYF. CDR3 DNA: TGTGCCAGCAGCTTAGGCGTAGGCGGGTCTGGAAACACCATATATTTT.

This sequence joins TRBV6-1 and TRBJ1-3, with 9 nucleotides matching TRBD1. Germline CDR1 and CDR2: MNHNS and SASEGT. V was pared by 3 bases and J by 4 bases, with 7 bases of the junction left unmatched. This CDR3 is built from 16 residues. This CDR3 is CASSDPGQGAGNTIYF. The CDR3 bases are TGTGCCAGCAGTGATCCGGGACAGGGAGCCGGAAACACCATATATTTT.

The V gene is TRBV28, the J gene TRBJ1-2; TRBD1 matches 7 bases. Germline CDR1 is MDHEN and CDR2 is SYDVKM. This CDR3 comprises 13 residues. Trimming at V came to 1 base and at J to 8 bases, leaving 4 bases not matched to a gene. The CDR3 coding sequence is TGTGCCAGCAGTTTATTACAGGGGTTGGGCTACACCTTC. This codes for CASSLLQGLGYTF.

This clone appeared a single time. The CDR3 here is CASSLGQGPYNEQFF. The CDR3 region has the DNA TGTGCCAGCAGCTTGGGACAGGGCCCCTACAATGAGCAGTTCTTC. The chain couples TRBV5-6 to TRBJ2-1, with 7 bases aligning to TRBD1. This CDR3 is built from 15 residues. V shed 0 bases, J shed 2 bases, and the junction held 2 bases outside the gene matches. CDR1 and CDR2 from the germline V gene are SGHDT and YYEEEE.

V usage is TRBV11-2 and J usage is TRBJ2-1; D unclear. V was cut by 5 bases and J by 1 base, with 9 bases left in between. The CDR3 spans 14 residues. From germline, CDR1 is SGHAT and CDR2 FQNNGV. The CDR3 DNA sequence: TGTGCCAGCAGCCTTAGTGTATCCTACAATGAGCAGTTCTTC. It specifies CASSLSVSYNEQFF.

Concerning this clone itself: Sequence at one end of the junction differs from germline and may be a read error. The gene calls are TRBV9 and TRBJ2-2; 12 nucleotides agree with TRBD2. The germline CDR1 and CDR2 sequences are SGDLS and YYNGEE. The CDR3 is made up of 18 amino acids. The CDR3 sequence is CAGSGRGLAGINTGELFF. In nucleotides, the CDR3 is TGTGCCGGCAGCGGAAGAGGACTAGCGGGGATAAACACCGGGGAGCTGTTTTTT.

The chain is built from TRBV5-1 and TRBJ2-1; TRBD1 matches at 8 bases. V shed 1 base, J shed 7 bases, and the junction held 4 bases outside the gene matches. Germline loops: CDR1 SGHRS, CDR2 YFSETQ. The CDR3 extends over 14 amino acids. DNA of the CDR3: TGCGCCAGCAGCTTGCAGGGGGCGCTTAATGAGCAGTTCTTC. Translated: CASSLQGALNEQFF.

The J gene is TRBJ1-1, the V gene TRBV27, with D maybe TRBD1 (5 bases). This CDR3 contains 14 residues. Between the trimmed V and J ends, which lost 3 bases and 1 base, there was a span of 9 bases. CDR1 MNHEY and CDR2 SMNVEV come from the germline V gene (reference sequence). CDR3 loop: CASSFRQRNTEAFF. The CDR3 coding sequence is TGTGCCAGCAGTTTCAGACAGAGGAACACTGAAGCTTTCTTT.

This chain connects TRBV7-8 to TRBJ2-3; 12 bases are a match to TRBD2. This CDR3 contains 18 residues. Germline-derived CDR1 and CDR2 are SGHVS and FQNEAQ. J was trimmed by 1 base and V by 5 bases; bases with no gene match: 10. The CDR3 is CASSRLAGVFMGTDTQYF. CDR3 DNA sequence: TGTGCCAGCAGCCGACTAGCGGGAGTGTTCATGGGCACAGATACGCAGTATTTT.

The chain uses TRBV4-1 and TRBJ2-1; 9 nucleotides agree with TRBD2. The ends lost 3 bases at V and 0 bases at J; junction bases unmatched: 18. Germline loops: CDR1 MGHRA, CDR2 YSYEKL. This CDR3 is 21 amino acids long. CDR3 protein: CASSHRGASGTQTSSYNEQFF. For the CDR3, the DNA is TGCGCCAGCAGCCATCGAGGGGCTAGCGGGACCCAAACTTCCTCCTACAATGAGCAGTTCTTC.

This clone was seen a handful of times. The J gene is TRBJ1-5, the V gene TRBV5-1; D gene unclear. V lost 3 bases and J lost 5, with 9 bases in between. The CDR3 consists of 13 residues. From germline, CDR1 is SGHRS and CDR2 YFSETQ. In nucleotides, the CDR3 is TGCGCCAGCAGCTCGGTCCCCGATCAGCCCCAGCATTTT. This sequence encodes CASSSVPDQPQHF.

This clone was observed a single time. The V gene is TRBV19, the J gene TRBJ2-1; D is unclear. CDR1 is LNHDA and CDR2 is SQIVND in the germline V gene (reference sequence). This CDR3 spans 13 amino acids. The germline V and J ends were trimmed by 10 bases and 9 bases, with 19 bases remaining between them. This CDR3 is CATQPRVLGEQFF. The CDR3 DNA reads TGTGCCACCCAACCCCGGGTTTTAGGTGAGCAGTTCTTC. Full variable domain (missing parts from reference TRBV19 and TRBJ2-1): DGGITQSPKYLFRKEGQNVTLSCEQNLNHDAMYWYRQDPGQGLRLIYYSQIVNDFQKGDIAEGYSVSREKKESFPLTVTSAQKNPTAFYLCATQPRVLGEQFFGPGTRLTVL.

The CDR3 coding sequence is TGTGCCAGCAGTACGCCGGACAGGGTTAGGGCTGAAGCTTTCTTT. Protein product: CASSTPDRVRAEAFF. The V gene is TRBV2, the J gene TRBJ1-1, with 8 bases lining up with TRBD1. Trimming cost V 5 bases and J 6 bases; bases outside gene matches: 11. The CDR3 has 15 amino acids. CDR1 and CDR2 (germline): SNHLY, FYNNEI. Full variable domain (remainder filled in from reference TRBV2 and TRBJ1-1): EPEVTQTPSHQVTQMGQEVILRCVPISNHLYFYWYRQILGQKVEFLVSFYNNEISEKSEIFDDQFSVERPDGSNFTLKIRSTKLEDSAMYFCASSTPDRVRAEAFFGQGTRLTVV.

This clone was seen only once. DNA of the CDR3: TGTGCCACCAGTGATTCGGGGTACAGGCCCCAGCATTTT. Translation: CATSDSGYRPQHF. The rearrangement links TRBV24-1 to TRBJ1-5; no clear D. From germline, CDR1 is KGHDR and CDR2 SFDVKD. The CDR3 loop spans 13 amino acids. V shed 2 bases and J shed 9 bases, with 10 bases lying between them.

This chain links TRBV10-3 with TRBJ2-1; 7 positions agree with TRBD2. The CDR3 has 18 residues. J gave up 4 bases and V 2 bases, and 14 bases lay outside the gene matches. Germline lookup yields CDR1 ENHRY and CDR2 SYGVKD. In nucleotides, the CDR3 is TGTGCCATCAGTGAGACGGCAAGGGCTAGCGGTGCTTACAATGAGCAGTTCTTC. It translates to CAISETARASGAYNEQFF.

The rearrangement joins TRBV28 to TRBJ2-4; no clear D. CDR3 length: 15 residues. The germline CDR1 and CDR2 sequences are MDHEN and SYDVKM. V was clipped by 2 bases and J by 3 bases, with 11 bases between them. CDR3 loop: CASSLPGVGKNIQYF. In DNA form, the CDR3 reads TGTGCCAGCAGTTTACCCGGAGTCGGCAAAAACATTCAGTACTTC. The complete variable domain, with remaining parts taken from reference TRBV28 and TRBJ2-4, reads DVKVTQSSRYLVKRTGEKVFLECVQDMDHENMFWYRQDPGLGLRLIYFSYDVKMKEKGDIPEGYSVSREKKERFSLILESASTNQTSMYLCASSLPGVGKNIQYFGAGTRLSVL.

This chain uses TRBV4-2 with TRBJ2-1; perhaps TRBD1 as D (6 bases). Trimming pared 6 bases from V and 0 bases from J, leaving 12 bases between. Germline V gene sequence: CDR1 LGHNA, CDR2 YNFKEQ. The CDR3 has 15 amino acids. The CDR3 protein is CASSPRGNSYNEQFF. The CDR3, as DNA: TGTGCCAGCAGTCCGAGGGGGAACTCCTACAATGAGCAGTTCTTC.

The J gene is TRBJ1-5, the V gene TRBV24-1; possibly TRBD1 for D (6 bases). The CDR3 length is 16 residues. Germline V gene data show CDR1 as KGHDR and CDR2 as SFDVKD. Trimming took 2 bases from V and 7 from J, leaving 17 bases between them. CDR3 protein: CATSDSGRGARQPQHF. The CDR3, as DNA: TGTGCCACCAGTGATTCCGGGCGGGGGGCGCGGCAGCCCCAGCATTTT.

This clone was seen just once. V gene TRBV6-1 combines with J gene TRBJ2-3; 12 bases are a match to TRBD1. The CDR3 spans 16 residues. Germline CDR1 and CDR2: MNHNS and SASEGT. With 4 bases clipped from V and 2 bases from J, the junction kept 4 bases outside the gene matches. DNA for the CDR3: TGTGCCAGCAGTGTCCGGGACAGGGGGCTCACAGATACGCAGTATTTT. Amino acid sequence: CASSVRDRGLTDTQYF.

The V gene is TRBV10-3, the J gene TRBJ1-1, with unresolved D. The CDR3 sequence is 14 residues long. Trimming pared 3 bases from V and 1 base from J, leaving 9 bases between. Germline V gives CDR1 ENHRY, CDR2 SYGVKD. CDR3 nucleotides: TGTGCCATCAGTGATGGTCGGGGGAACACTGAAGCTTTCTTT. As protein: CAISDGRGNTEAFF.